One sample yielded the 25 T cell receptor beta chains listed below, sequenced in a study of shared clonotypes between healthy human individuals. Clones were sequenced by immunoSEQ multiplex PCR, and TCRdb holds only the in-frame ones, with some missing. The sample contains 500,000 to 550,000 clones, 90% to 96% of which appear only once. Specimen: naive CD4+ T cells sorted from blood. The sample's subset: CD45RA+ positively selected. The receptor source for this set is a woman between 25 and 40 years old in good health.

The rearrangement links TRBV2 to TRBJ2-7; the D call may be TRBD1 or TRBD2 (5 bases each). The V gene lost 7 bases and the J gene lost 3 bases, with 16 bases spanning the gap. Per the germline V gene, CDR1 is SNHLY and CDR2 is FYNNEI. This CDR3 is built from 14 residues. CDR3 sequence: CASKARGVNYEQYF. The CDR3 region has the DNA TGTGCCAGCAAAGCTCGAGGGGTGAACTACGAGCAGTACTTC. Combining the CDR3 with reference TRBV2 and TRBJ2-7 gives the whole variable domain EPEVTQTPSHQVTQMGQEVILRCVPISNHLYFYWYRQILGQKVEFLVSFYNNEISEKSEIFDDQFSVERPDGSNFTLKIRSTKLEDSAMYFCASKARGVNYEQYFGPGTRLTVT.

This chain uses TRBV28 with TRBJ1-3; D is unclear. This CDR3 spans 11 amino acids. Germline V CDR1 and CDR2: MDHEN, SYDVKM. Trimming took 4 bases from V and 11 from J, leaving 9 bases between them. CDR3 sequence: CASSSGISIYF. Here the CDR3 DNA reads TGTGCCAGCAGTTCCGGTATCTCCATATATTTT.

This chain connects TRBV11-2 to TRBJ2-1; 7 positions match TRBD1. The CDR3 sequence is 15 residues long. J gave up 2 bases and V 5 bases, and 6 bases lay outside the gene matches. Per germline, CDR1 SGHAT and CDR2 FQNNGV. The CDR3 protein is CASSPRQGAYNEQFF. In DNA form, the CDR3 reads TGTGCCAGCAGCCCAAGACAGGGTGCCTACAATGAGCAGTTCTTC.

V and J are TRBV2 and TRBJ2-1; 12 nucleotides match TRBD2. This CDR3 has 14 residues. Germline CDR1 SNHLY, CDR2 FYNNEI. Unmatched junction bases numbered 5, after V lost 5 bases and J lost 9 bases. CDR3 nucleotides: TGTGCCAGCAGTCTGGGACTAGCGGGCGGTGAGCAGTTCTTC. Residues: CASSLGLAGGEQFF.

The chain joins TRBV30 to TRBJ2-5, with D tentatively TRBD1 or TRBD2 (5 bases each). CDR3 length: 13 amino acids. Germline V gives CDR1 GTSNPN, CDR2 SVGIG (reference sequence). Trimming stripped 4 bases from V and 5 bases from J, with 14 bases between. CDR3: CAWNGGVGETQYF. The CDR3 region has the DNA TGTGCCTGGAATGGGGGTGTTGGTGAGACCCAGTACTTC.

The chain recombines TRBV5-4 with TRBJ1-1; tentatively, D is TRBD1 (5 bases). V was shortened by 3 bases and J by 2 bases, with 14 bases between the two germline ends. CDR1 and CDR2 (germline): SGHNT, YYREEE (reference sequence). This CDR3 comprises 15 residues. As DNA, the CDR3 is TGTGCCAGCAGCTGGAACTATCAGGGAAACACTGAAGCTTTCTTT. Translated: CASSWNYQGNTEAFF.

The chain employs TRBV9 and TRBJ2-3, with 8 bases fitting TRBD1. The CDR3 sequence is 19 residues long. With V trimmed by 0 bases and J by 1 base, 13 bases remained unmatched. Germline CDR1 reads SGDLS; CDR2 reads YYNGEE. CDR3 region: CASSVASMGQAKGTDTQYF. The CDR3 nucleotides are TGTGCCAGCAGCGTAGCATCAATGGGACAGGCGAAAGGCACAGATACGCAGTATTTT.

Turning to this clone: The sample has other DNA sequences that encode this CDR3 too. This chain links TRBV5-1 with TRBJ2-5; no clear D. Germline V gives CDR1 SGHRS, CDR2 YFSETQ. The CDR3 runs 12 residues. The germline V and J ends were trimmed by 0 bases and 4 bases, with 4 bases remaining between them. This CDR3 reads CASSLVGETQYF. The CDR3 DNA reads as TGCGCCAGCAGCTTGGTAGGAGAGACCCAGTACTTC.

This rearrangement joins TRBV5-4 to TRBJ2-1; 7 bases line up with TRBD2. Per germline, CDR1 SGHNT and CDR2 YYREEE (reference sequence). V lost 0 bases to trimming and J lost 6 bases; unmatched junction nucleotides: 9. The CDR3 has 16 amino acids. The CDR3 protein is CASSLERGRVGNEQFF. The CDR3 region has the DNA TGTGCCAGCAGCTTGGAACGAGGGAGGGTAGGCAATGAGCAGTTCTTC.

A note on this clone: A junction end diverges from the germline sequence, so it may reflect a read error. V gene TRBV2 combines with J gene TRBJ2-7; 8 positions agree with TRBD2. This CDR3 spans 15 amino acids. Germline values: CDR1 SNHLY, CDR2 FYNNEI. CDR3 nucleotide sequence: TGTGCCAGCAGAGAAGGACTAGCCCAGACCTACGAGCAGTACTTC. Residues: CASREGLAQTYEQYF.

This chain joins TRBV4-2 and TRBJ2-1; the D call may be TRBD1 or TRBD2 (7 bases each). V was shortened by 0 bases and J by 1 base, with 13 bases between the two germline ends. The CDR3 has 17 amino acids. The V gene's germline CDR1 is LGHNA and CDR2 YNFKEQ. The CDR3 protein is CASSQELQGGSYNEQFF. The DNA for the CDR3 is TGTGCCAGCAGCCAAGAACTTCAGGGGGGGTCCTACAATGAGCAGTTCTTC.

This clone was counted once. The chain is built from TRBV20-1 and TRBJ2-5; D gene ambiguous. The J call may be incorrect, as the DNA end agrees better with TRBJ2-7. The CDR3 is made up of 11 amino acids. Germline V CDR1 and CDR2: DFQATT, SNEGSKA (reference sequence). The CDR3 protein is CSAPQLGEQYF. The CDR3 bases are TGCAGTGCTCCCCAGTTAGGCGAGCAGTACTTC.

J is TRBJ2-3 and V is TRBV5-1; 13 bases are a match to TRBD2. Germline trimming cut 4 bases from V and 7 bases from J; bases unmatched to any gene: 6. Germline V CDR1 and CDR2: SGHRS, YFSETQ. There are 15 residues in the CDR3. CDR3 coding DNA: TGCGCCAGCAGCGAACTAGCGGGAGGGCCCCATACGCAGTATTTT. It codes for CASSELAGGPHTQYF.

The V gene is TRBV28, the J gene TRBJ2-2, with 7 bases lining up with TRBD2. The V gene end was trimmed by 1 base and the J gene end by 5 bases; junction bases not matched to a gene: 7. CDR3 length equals 16 residues. Per the germline V gene, CDR1 is MDHEN and CDR2 is SYDVKM. The CDR3 region has the DNA TGTGCCAGCAGTTTATTGCCGGGAGGAGATACCGGGGAGCTGTTTTTT. This sequence encodes CASSLLPGGDTGELFF. The whole variable domain, remainder taken from reference TRBV28 and TRBJ2-2, is DVKVTQSSRYLVKRTGEKVFLECVQDMDHENMFWYRQDPGLGLRLIYFSYDVKMKEKGDIPEGYSVSREKKERFSLILESASTNQTSMYLCASSLLPGGDTGELFFGEGSRLTVL.

This clone was detected only once. The chain combines TRBV21-1 with TRBJ1-2; the table's D call, TRBD1, has no DNA check behind it. TRBV21-1 is described as a pseudogene. This CDR3 is built from 13 residues. The CDR3 DNA sequence: TGTGCCAGCAGCAAGGGCCAGAACTATGGCTACACCTTC. The encoded protein is CASSKGQNYGYTF.

The rearrangement joins TRBV7-8 to TRBJ1-2; 7 bases align to TRBD1. V was pared by 3 bases and J by 8 bases, with 9 bases of the junction left unmatched. The CDR3 consists of 14 residues. Per germline, CDR1 SGHVS and CDR2 FQNEAQ. The CDR3 nucleotides are TGTGCCAGCAGCTTGGGCGGGGACAGCAAAGGCTACACCTTC. Its protein product is CASSLGGDSKGYTF.

The chain links TRBV19 to TRBJ2-1; TRBD2 matches at 10 bases. Germline lookup yields CDR1 LNHDA and CDR2 SQIVND (reference sequence). The CDR3 is 17 amino acids. After removal of 5 bases from V and 7 bases from J, the junction contained 14 bases not matched to a gene. CDR3: CASSHPSGRRPINEQFF. The CDR3 nucleotides read TGTGCCAGTAGTCACCCTAGCGGGAGAAGGCCCATTAATGAGCAGTTCTTC.

The gene calls are TRBV5-1 and TRBJ2-7; maybe TRBD2 (6 bases). The germline CDR1 and CDR2 sequences are SGHRS and YFSETQ. The CDR3 is 15 amino acids. V was trimmed by 0 bases and J by 12 bases, leaving 22 bases between them. The CDR3 nucleotides are TGCGCCAGCAGCTTGGACCGGGACTTCAGCTCCCGGTGGTACTTC. It translates to CASSLDRDFSSRWYF.

The chain carries TRBV11-2 and TRBJ2-7; 7 bases agree with TRBD1. Per the germline V gene, CDR1 is SGHAT and CDR2 is FQNNGV. There are 14 residues in the CDR3. Trimming cost V 4 bases and J 0 bases; bases outside gene matches: 3. The CDR3, as DNA: TGTGCCAGCAGCTCGACAGGGAACTCCTACGAGCAGTACTTC. Translation: CASSSTGNSYEQYF. The whole variable domain, filled in from reference TRBV11-2 and TRBJ2-7, reads EAGVAQSPRYKIIEKRQSVAFWCNPISGHATLYWYQQILGQGPKLLIQFQNNGVVDDSQLPKDRFSAERLKGVDSTLKIQPAKLEDSAVYLCASSSTGNSYEQYFGPGTRLTVT.

The rearrangement joins TRBV10-3 to TRBJ2-6; unclear D gene. Trimming took 6 bases from V and 1 from J, leaving 19 bases between them. The CDR3 runs to 18 residues. Germline assignment: CDR1 ENHRY and CDR2 SYGVKD. CDR3 sequence reads: CAISGSTVRASGANVLTF. Here the CDR3 DNA reads TGTGCCATCAGCGGTAGTACAGTCCGGGCGTCTGGGGCCAACGTCCTGACTTTC.

The V gene is TRBV6-1, the J gene TRBJ1-5; D call uncertain. The CDR3 totals 15 residues. Germline V CDR1 and CDR2: MNHNS, SASEGT. Trimming removed 6 bases at V and 1 base at J, with 13 bases between. CDR3 sequence (DNA): TGTGCCAGCAGGGTCTTAGAATTAAGCAATCAGCCCCAGCATTTT. It translates to CASRVLELSNQPQHF.

As regards this clone: Other DNA sequences in this specimen translate into the identical CDR3. The gene calls are TRBV28 and TRBJ2-7; the D is unclear. V was trimmed by 2 bases and J by 4 bases, leaving 6 bases between them. CDR3 size: 12 residues. Germline loops: CDR1 MDHEN, CDR2 SYDVKM. Written as DNA, the CDR3 is TGTGCCAGCAGTTTAAGCCCTTACGAGCAGTACTTC. It yields the protein CASSLSPYEQYF.

V gene TRBV5-1 combines with J gene TRBJ2-7, with 7 bases lining up with TRBD1. This CDR3 spans 15 amino acids. V shed 4 bases, J shed 2 bases, and the junction held 9 bases outside the gene matches. Germline CDR1 is SGHRS and CDR2 is YFSETQ. The CDR3 reads CASSPTGVDTYEQYF. The DNA for the CDR3 is TGCGCCAGCAGCCCCACAGGGGTGGACACCTACGAGCAGTACTTC.

The rearrangement joins TRBV18 to TRBJ1-3; D is unresolved. The length of the CDR3 is 17 residues. V lost 2 bases and J 0 bases, leaving 14 bases between the germline ends. In germline, CDR1 is KGHSH, CDR2 LQKENI. As DNA, the CDR3 is TGTGCCAGCTCACCAGCACCTTCGACTCGCTCTGGAAACACCATATATTTT. Its translation is CASSPAPSTRSGNTIYF.

The chain recombines TRBV6-4 with TRBJ1-1; D is ambiguous. Trimming left V 6 bases short and J 0 bases short, with 14 bases between. Germline-derived CDR1 and CDR2 are MRHNA and SNTAGT. The CDR3 runs 15 residues. The CDR3 DNA follows: TGTGCCAGCAGGGTACAGAACCTCATGAACACTGAAGCTTTCTTT. Translation: CASRVQNLMNTEAFF.